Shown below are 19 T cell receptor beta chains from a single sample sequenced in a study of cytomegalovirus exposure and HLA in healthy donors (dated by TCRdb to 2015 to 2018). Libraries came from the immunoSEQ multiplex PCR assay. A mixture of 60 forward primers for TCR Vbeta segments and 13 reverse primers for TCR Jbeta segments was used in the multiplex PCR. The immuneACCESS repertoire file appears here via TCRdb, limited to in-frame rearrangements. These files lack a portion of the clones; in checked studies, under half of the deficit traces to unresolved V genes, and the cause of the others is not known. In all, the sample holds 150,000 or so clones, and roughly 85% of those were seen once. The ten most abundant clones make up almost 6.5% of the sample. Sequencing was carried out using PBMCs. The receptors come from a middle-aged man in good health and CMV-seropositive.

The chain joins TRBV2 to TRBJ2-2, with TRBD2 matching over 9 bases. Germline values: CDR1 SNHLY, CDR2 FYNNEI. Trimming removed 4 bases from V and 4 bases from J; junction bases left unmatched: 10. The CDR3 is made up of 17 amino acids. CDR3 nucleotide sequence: TGTGCCAGCAGTGTTTTTAGCGGGAGAGGGGGCACCGGGGAGCTGTTTTTT. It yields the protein CASSVFSGRGGTGELFF.

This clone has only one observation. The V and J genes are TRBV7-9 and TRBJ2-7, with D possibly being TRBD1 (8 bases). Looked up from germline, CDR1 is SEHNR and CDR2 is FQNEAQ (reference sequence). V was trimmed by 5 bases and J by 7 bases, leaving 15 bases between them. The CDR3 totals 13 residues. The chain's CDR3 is CASSAVQGGEQYF. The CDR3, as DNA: TGTGCCAGCAGCGCTGTACAGGGGGGGGAGCAGTACTTC.

The CDR3 region is CSAGAGGHQPQHF. The CDR3 DNA follows: TGCAGCGCCGGCGCTGGGGGCCATCAGCCCCAGCATTTT. The chain recombines TRBV29-1 with TRBJ1-5; perhaps TRBD1 as D (6 bases). The CDR3 covers 13 residues. The germline V and J ends were trimmed by 7 bases and 5 bases, with 15 bases remaining between them. The germline V gene encodes CDR1 SQVTM and CDR2 ANQGSEA.

CDR3 in DNA: TGTGCCAGCAGTGCCCGGACAGGACGAGCTAACTATGGCTACACCTTC. This encodes CASSARTGRANYGYTF. The chain is built from TRBV6-1 and TRBJ1-2; TRBD1 matches 7 bases. Germline lookup yields CDR1 MNHNS and CDR2 SASEGT. V lost 4 bases, J lost 0 bases, and 8 bases stayed unmatched. The CDR3 totals 16 residues.

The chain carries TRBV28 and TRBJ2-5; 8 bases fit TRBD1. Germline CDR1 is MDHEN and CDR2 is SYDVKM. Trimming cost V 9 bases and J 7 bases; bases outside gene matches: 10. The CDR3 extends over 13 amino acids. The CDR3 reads CASGTGSSGTQYF. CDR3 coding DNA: TGTGCCAGTGGGACAGGATCAAGTGGGACCCAGTACTTC.

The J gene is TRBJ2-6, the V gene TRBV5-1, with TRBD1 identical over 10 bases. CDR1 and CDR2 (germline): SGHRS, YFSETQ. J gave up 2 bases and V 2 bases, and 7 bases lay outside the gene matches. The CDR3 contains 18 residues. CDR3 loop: CASSLLTGGAAGANVLTF. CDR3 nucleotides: TGCGCCAGCAGCTTATTGACAGGGGGCGCAGCTGGGGCCAACGTCCTGACTTTC.

CDR3 in DNA: TGCGCCAGCAGCGGAGGAGGGACTGGATATAACTATGGCTACACCTTC. This encodes CASSGGGTGYNYGYTF. The rearrangement uses TRBV5-1 and TRBJ1-2, with a possible D match to TRBD1 (5 bases). V was pared by 4 bases and J by 1 base, with 17 bases between. The CDR3 is 16 residues long. The germline V gene has CDR1 SGHRS and CDR2 YFSETQ.

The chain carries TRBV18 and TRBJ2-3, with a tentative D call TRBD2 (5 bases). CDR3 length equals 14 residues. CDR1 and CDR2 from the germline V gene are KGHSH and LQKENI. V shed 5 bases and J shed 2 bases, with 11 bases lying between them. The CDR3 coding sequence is TGTGCCAGCTCATCCTCCGGGAACACAGATACGCAGTATTTT. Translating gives CASSSSGNTDTQYF.

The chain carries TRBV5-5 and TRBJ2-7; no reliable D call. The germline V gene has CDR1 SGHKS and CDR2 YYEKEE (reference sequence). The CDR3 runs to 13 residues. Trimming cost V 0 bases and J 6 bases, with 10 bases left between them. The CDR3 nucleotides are TGTGCCAGCAGCTTGGCCAGTGGCCGCGAGCAGTACTTC. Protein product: CASSLASGREQYF.

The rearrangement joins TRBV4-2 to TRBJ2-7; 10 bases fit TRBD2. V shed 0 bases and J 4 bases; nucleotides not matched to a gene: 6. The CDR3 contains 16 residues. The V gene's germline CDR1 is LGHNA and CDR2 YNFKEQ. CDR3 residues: CASSQDPASGSYEQYF. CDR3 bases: TGTGCCAGCAGCCAAGATCCGGCTAGCGGGAGTTACGAGCAGTACTTC.

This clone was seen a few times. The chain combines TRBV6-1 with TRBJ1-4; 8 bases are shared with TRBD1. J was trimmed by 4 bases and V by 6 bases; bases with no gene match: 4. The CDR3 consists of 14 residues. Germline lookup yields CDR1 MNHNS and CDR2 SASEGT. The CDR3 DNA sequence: TGTGCCAGCAGCCGGACAGGGTTTAATGAAAAACTGTTTTTT. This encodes CASSRTGFNEKLFF.

CDR3 region: CASSSSGGSPYNEQFF. In nucleotides, the CDR3 is TGTGCCAGCAGTTCCTCAGGGGGGAGCCCCTACAATGAGCAGTTCTTC. The chain uses TRBV28 and TRBJ2-1; maybe TRBD1 (7 bases). From germline, CDR1 is MDHEN and CDR2 SYDVKM. V shed 4 bases and J shed 2 bases, with 15 bases lying between them. There are 16 residues in the CDR3.

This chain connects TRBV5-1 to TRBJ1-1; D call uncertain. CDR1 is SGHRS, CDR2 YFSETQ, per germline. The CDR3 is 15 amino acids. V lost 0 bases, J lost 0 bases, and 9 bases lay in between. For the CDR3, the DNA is TGCGCCAGCAGCTTGGTCCGAGGATTGAACACTGAAGCTTTCTTT. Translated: CASSLVRGLNTEAFF. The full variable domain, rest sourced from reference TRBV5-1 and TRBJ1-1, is KAGVTQTPRYLIKTRGQQVTLSCSPISGHRSVSWYQQTPGQGLQFLFEYFSETQRNKGNFPGRFSGRQFSNSRSEMNVSTLELGDSALYLCASSLVRGLNTEAFFGQGTRLTVV.

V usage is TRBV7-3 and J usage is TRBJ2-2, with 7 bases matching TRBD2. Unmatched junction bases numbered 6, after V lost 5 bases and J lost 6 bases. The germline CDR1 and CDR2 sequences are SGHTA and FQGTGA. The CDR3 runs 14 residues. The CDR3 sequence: CASSPTGGAGELFF. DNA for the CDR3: TGTGCCAGCAGCCCAACGGGGGGAGCCGGGGAGCTGTTTTTT.

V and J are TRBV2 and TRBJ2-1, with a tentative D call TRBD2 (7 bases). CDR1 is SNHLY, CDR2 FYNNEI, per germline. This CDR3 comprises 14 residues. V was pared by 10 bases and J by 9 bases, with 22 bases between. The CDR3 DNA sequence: TGTGCCATGGCGGGGGCACCCCAAGGCAGTGAGCAGTTCTTC. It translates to CAMAGAPQGSEQFF.

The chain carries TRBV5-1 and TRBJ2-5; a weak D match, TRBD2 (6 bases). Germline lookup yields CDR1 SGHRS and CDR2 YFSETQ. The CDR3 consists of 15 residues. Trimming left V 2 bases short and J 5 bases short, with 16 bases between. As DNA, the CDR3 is TGCGCCAGCAGCTTTCTTCCGACTAGGGAGGAGACCCAGTACTTC. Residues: CASSFLPTREETQYF. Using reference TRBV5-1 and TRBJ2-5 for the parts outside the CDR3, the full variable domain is KAGVTQTPRYLIKTRGQQVTLSCSPISGHRSVSWYQQTPGQGLQFLFEYFSETQRNKGNFPGRFSGRQFSNSRSEMNVSTLELGDSALYLCASSFLPTREETQYFGPGTRLLVL.

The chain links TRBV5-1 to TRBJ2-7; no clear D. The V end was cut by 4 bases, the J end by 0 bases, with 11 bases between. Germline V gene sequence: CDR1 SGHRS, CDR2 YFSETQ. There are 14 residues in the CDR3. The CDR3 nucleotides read TGCGCCAGCAGCCTGCGCGTCACCTCCTACGAGCAGTACTTC. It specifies CASSLRVTSYEQYF.

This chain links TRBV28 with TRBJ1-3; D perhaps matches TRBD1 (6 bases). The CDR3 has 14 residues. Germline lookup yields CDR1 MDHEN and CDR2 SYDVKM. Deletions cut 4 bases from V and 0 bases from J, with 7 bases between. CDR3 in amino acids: CASSWTASGNTIYF. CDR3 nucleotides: TGTGCCAGCAGTTGGACAGCCTCTGGAAACACCATATATTTT.

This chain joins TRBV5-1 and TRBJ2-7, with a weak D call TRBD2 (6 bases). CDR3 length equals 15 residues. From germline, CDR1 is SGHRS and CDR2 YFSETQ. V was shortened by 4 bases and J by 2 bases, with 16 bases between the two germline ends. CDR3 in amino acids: CASSPNGRATYEQYF. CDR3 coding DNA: TGCGCCAGCAGCCCCAACGGGAGAGCCACCTACGAGCAGTACTTC. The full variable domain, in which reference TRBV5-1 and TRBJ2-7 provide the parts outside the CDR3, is KAGVTQTPRYLIKTRGQQVTLSCSPISGHRSVSWYQQTPGQGLQFLFEYFSETQRNKGNFPGRFSGRQFSNSRSEMNVSTLELGDSALYLCASSPNGRATYEQYFGPGTRLTVT.